Each of the 2 T cell receptor beta chains below was sequenced from the same sample in a study of shared clonotypes between healthy human individuals. Naive CD8 cells were CD45RO-negative, positively selected for CCR7, excluding terminally differentiated effector memory CD45RA+ cells. Only in-frame clones appear in the TCRdb table, and some are missing; sequencing was by immunoSEQ multiplex PCR. Of under 850,000 clones in the sample, roughly 92% were seen once. The sample consisted of naive CD8+ T cells sorted from blood. These receptors were collected from a man aged 25-40 years in good health.

The table lists this clone with a count of one. This sequence joins TRBV7-9 and TRBJ2-3, with unresolved D. CDR3 size: 12 residues. Germline CDR1 is SEHNR and CDR2 is FQNEAQ (reference sequence). V gave up 4 bases and J gave up 3 bases, with 5 bases separating them. CDR3 sequence (DNA): TGTGCCAGCAGCTATTATACAGATACGCAGTATTTT. Translation gives CASSYYTDTQYF. The full variable domain, with the rest looked up from reference TRBV7-9 and TRBJ2-3, is DTGVSQNPRHKITKRGQNVTFRCDPISEHNRLYWYRQTLGQGPEFLTYFQNEAQLEKSRLLSDRFSAERPKGSFSTLEIQRTEQGDSAMYLCASSYYTDTQYFGPGTRLTVL.

V gene TRBV4-1 combines with J gene TRBJ2-7; 9 bases fit TRBD1. J lost 6 bases, V lost 5 bases, and 5 bases had no gene match. Germline CDR1 and CDR2: MGHRA and YSYEKL. This CDR3 comprises 13 residues. The CDR3 here is CASSGTGTGEQYF. CDR3 nucleotides: TGCGCCAGCAGCGGGACAGGGACGGGCGAGCAGTACTTC.